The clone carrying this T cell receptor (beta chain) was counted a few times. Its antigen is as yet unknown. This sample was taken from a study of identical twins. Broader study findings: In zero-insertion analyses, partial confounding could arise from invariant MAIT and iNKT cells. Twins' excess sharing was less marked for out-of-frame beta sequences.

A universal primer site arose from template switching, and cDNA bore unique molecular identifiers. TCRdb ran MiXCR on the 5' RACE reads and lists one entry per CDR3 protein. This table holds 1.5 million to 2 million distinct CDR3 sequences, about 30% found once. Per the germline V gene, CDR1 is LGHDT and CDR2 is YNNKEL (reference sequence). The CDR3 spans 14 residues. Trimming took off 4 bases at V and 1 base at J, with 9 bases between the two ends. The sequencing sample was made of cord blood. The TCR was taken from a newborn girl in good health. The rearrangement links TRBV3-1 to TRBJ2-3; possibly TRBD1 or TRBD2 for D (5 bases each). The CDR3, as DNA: TGTGCCAGCAGCCCGGGACCCCGCACAGATACGCAGTATTTT. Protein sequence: CASSPGPRTDTQYF.